The 10 T cell receptor beta chains listed next were all sequenced from one sample in a study of cytomegalovirus exposure and HLA in healthy donors. The PCR was carried out with 60 Vbeta primers and 13 Jbeta primers. Repertoires were generated with immunoSEQ multiplex PCR, while TCRdb's copy carries only in-frame clones and drops some. The sample lists 100,000 to 150,000 clones, around 78% occurring once. The sample comprised PBMCs. The receptors come from a woman aged 50 to 60 in good health and CMV-seronegative.

This rearrangement joins TRBV7-9 to TRBJ1-1; TRBD1 aligns across 10 bases. Losses at the gene ends were 2 bases for V and 4 bases for J; bases not matched to a gene: 10. This CDR3 is built from 17 residues. From germline, CDR1 is SEHNR and CDR2 FQNEAQ (reference sequence). The DNA of the CDR3 is TGTGCCAGCAGCTTAACGACAGGGGGCGCCTTGAGCACTGAAGCTTTCTTT. This sequence encodes CASSLTTGGALSTEAFF. The full variable domain, in which reference TRBV7-9 and TRBJ1-1 provide the parts outside the CDR3, is DTGVSQNPRHKITKRGQNVTFRCDPISEHNRLYWYRQTLGQGPEFLTYFQNEAQLEKSRLLSDRFSAERPKGSFSTLEIQRTEQGDSAMYLCASSLTTGGALSTEAFFGQGTRLTVV.

V is TRBV30 and J is TRBJ2-1; 9 bases map to TRBD2. CDR1 GTSNPN and CDR2 SVGIG come from the germline V gene (reference sequence). The V segment lost 3 bases and the J segment 7 bases; nucleotides outside the gene matches: 10. The CDR3 is 15 residues long. The CDR3 loop is CAWRTRGRVTNEQFF. CDR3 sequence (DNA): TGTGCCTGGAGGACCCGCGGGAGGGTCACGAATGAGCAGTTCTTC.

This chain joins TRBV6-6 and TRBJ2-7; 7 nucleotides match TRBD1. The CDR3 runs to 12 residues. Trimming cost V 2 bases and J 7 bases; bases outside gene matches: 2. Germline V gene sequence: CDR1 MNHNY, CDR2 SVGAGI (reference sequence). The CDR3 loop reads CASSYPGGEQYV. In nucleotides, the CDR3 is TGTGCCAGCAGTTACCCAGGGGGAGAGCAGTACGTC.

The chain carries TRBV15 and TRBJ1-1; D call uncertain. The ends were cut back, 0 bases at V and 1 base at J, with 3 bases in the middle. Germline CDR1 reads LNHNV; CDR2 reads YYDKDF (reference sequence). This CDR3 is built from 13 residues. The chain's CDR3 is CATSRDQNTEAFF. CDR3 nucleotides: TGTGCCACCAGCAGAGATCAGAACACTGAAGCTTTCTTT.

This chain joins TRBV18 and TRBJ2-2; D is uncertain. The CDR3 is made up of 15 amino acids. V was pared by 2 bases and J by 3 bases, with 10 bases between. Germline assignment: CDR1 KGHSH and CDR2 LQKENI. CDR3 loop: CASSPVGSDTGELFF. CDR3 bases: TGTGCCAGCTCACCAGTCGGTTCGGACACCGGGGAGCTGTTTTTT.

The table lists this clone with a few counts. The gene calls are TRBV5-6 and TRBJ1-2, with 10 nucleotides matching TRBD1. J lost 7 bases, V lost 0 bases, and 6 bases had no gene match. Germline CDR1 SGHDT, CDR2 YYEEEE. The CDR3 totals 15 residues. The CDR3 DNA reads as TGTGCCAGCAGCTTGGTGGGACAGGGGACAGCTGGCTACACCTTC. Translating gives CASSLVGQGTAGYTF.

The chain recombines TRBV15 with TRBJ2-5, with 7 bases matching TRBD2. Trimming cost V 3 bases and J 4 bases; bases outside gene matches: 14. The CDR3 loop spans 17 amino acids. Germline V gene sequence: CDR1 LNHNV, CDR2 YYDKDF (reference sequence). The CDR3: CATSRPLGGRDSETQYF. Written as DNA, the CDR3 is TGTGCCACCAGCAGGCCTTTGGGAGGGCGGGATTCAGAGACCCAGTACTTC.

The chain has TRBV19 and TRBJ2-2; 7 nucleotides agree with TRBD1. The CDR3 is 16 amino acids. V gave up 5 bases and J gave up 2 bases; unmatched junction bases: 8. Germline loops: CDR1 LNHDA, CDR2 SQIVND (reference sequence). CDR3 in DNA: TGTGCCAGTAGTGTACCGGGACAGCGAAACACCGGGGAGCTGTTTTTT. Its protein is CASSVPGQRNTGELFF.

The chain links TRBV9 to TRBJ2-1; D remains ambiguous. Trimming took 1 base from V and 9 from J, leaving 17 bases between them. The CDR3 length is 15 residues. Germline CDR1 SGDLS, CDR2 YYNGEE. The chain's CDR3 is CASSVYSQSGGEQFF. CDR3 sequence (DNA): TGTGCCAGCAGCGTATATAGCCAGAGTGGTGGTGAGCAGTTCTTC.

V and J are TRBV28 and TRBJ2-2; 8 bases align to TRBD1. Germline CDR1 reads MDHEN; CDR2 reads SYDVKM. The CDR3 is made up of 13 amino acids. V lost 10 bases and J lost 4; bases outside the gene matches: 5. The CDR3 reads CAIRTGSTGELFF. DNA of the CDR3: TGTGCCATTCGGACAGGGAGCACCGGGGAGCTGTTTTTT.